These T cell receptor beta chains were read from a single sample in a study of blood T cell repertoires in COVID-19. TCRdb keeps only in-frame clones here, not all; method: immunoSEQ multiplex PCR. The table has 350,000 to 450,000 clones, 89% seen once. Sequenced: peripheral blood. The source of these receptors is a middle-aged man with acute or convalescent COVID-19. Both conserved end residues are trimmed from each CDR3. The size entry is marked missing in some rows and otherwise reads once, few, many or a size class.

V gene	clone size	J gene	CDR3 protein
TRBV28	-	TRBJ2-7	ATPTGSYEQY
TRBV6-5	-	TRBJ1-1	ASTGSPGTEAF
TRBV28	-	TRBJ2-2	ASQKGQNTGELF
TRBV12-3/TRBV12-4	few	TRBJ2-2	ASSLINTGELF
TRBV5-1	-	TRBJ1-2	ASSLGTGFAGGYT
TRBV6-6	-	TRBJ1-5	ASSGGTAWDQPQH
TRBV4-1	-	TRBJ2-5	ASSTRQGAQETQY
TRBV6-4	few	TRBJ2-7	ASSAGQETLSYEQY
TRBV19	-	TRBJ1-2	ASSISGQGFYGYT
TRBV7-2	-	TRBJ1-2	ASSPSESSLLYGYT
TRBV5-1	-	TRBJ2-3	ASGRDRAATDTQY
TRBV5-6	-	TRBJ1-5	ASSLEGSPYQPQH
TRBV5-1	-	TRBJ1-5	ASSLTGGSNQPQH
TRBV29-1	-	TRBJ2-7	SVEVVGGPYEQY
TRBV4-1	-	TRBJ1-4	ASSQDQGQGAYSANEKLF
TRBV19	-	TRBJ2-3	ASSPNADTQY
TRBV19	-	TRBJ1-1	ASSISGGLNTEAF
TRBV28	-	TRBJ2-3	ASSSTGDGTDTQY
TRBV6-4	once	TRBJ2-3	ASSEAGAPTDTQY
TRBV5-4	-	TRBJ1-3	ASSLDSSGNTIY
TRBV7-9	-	TRBJ2-5	ASSTAGGPSETQY
TRBV6-5	once	TRBJ1-1	ASSIYRGSTEAF
TRBV2	-	TRBJ2-7	ASSVTGRGRADEQY
TRBV19	-	TRBJ2-3	ASSGATGTDTQY
TRBV7-9	-	TRBJ1-2	ASSFSDRDELYGYT
TRBV30	-	TRBJ1-1	AWSVTGGRNTEAF
TRBV5-8	-	TRBJ1-5	ASSARQGARNQPQH
TRBV6-4	-	TRBJ2-1	ATRTTTSGRGGVEF